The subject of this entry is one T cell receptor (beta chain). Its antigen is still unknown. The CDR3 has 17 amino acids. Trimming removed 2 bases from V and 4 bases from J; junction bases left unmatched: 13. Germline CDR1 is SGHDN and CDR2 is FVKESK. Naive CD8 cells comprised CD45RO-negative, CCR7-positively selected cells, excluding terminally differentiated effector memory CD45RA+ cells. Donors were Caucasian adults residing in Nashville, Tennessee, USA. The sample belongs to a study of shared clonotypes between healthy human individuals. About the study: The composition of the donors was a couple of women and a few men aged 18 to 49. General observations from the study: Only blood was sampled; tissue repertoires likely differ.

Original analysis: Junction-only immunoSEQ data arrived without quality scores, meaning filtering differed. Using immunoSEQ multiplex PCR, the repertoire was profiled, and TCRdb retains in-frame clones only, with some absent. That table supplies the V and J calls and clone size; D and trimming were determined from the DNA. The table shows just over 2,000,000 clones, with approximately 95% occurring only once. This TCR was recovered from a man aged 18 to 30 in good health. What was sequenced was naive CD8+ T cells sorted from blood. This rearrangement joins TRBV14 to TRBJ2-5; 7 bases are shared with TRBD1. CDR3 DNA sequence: TGTGCCAGCAGCCAAAGAAAGGGGGCAGGGGATCCAGAGACCCAGTACTTC. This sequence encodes CASSQRKGAGDPETQYF.